The 10 T cell receptor beta chains given below trace back to one sample, sequenced in a study of cytomegalovirus exposure and HLA in healthy donors. PCR primers comprised 60 Vbeta and 13 Jbeta primers. This table comes from immunoSEQ multiplex PCR, and its TCRdb copy is limited to in-frame clones, with some not included. Counted here are about 120,000 clones, about four fifths occurring once; the ten biggest clones make up around 8%. Sequenced material: PBMCs. The receptor source for this set is a female donor in good health and CMV-seropositive.

The V call is TRBV5-4, the J call TRBJ2-1; D uncertain. V dropped 0 bases and J dropped 2 bases, with 9 bases sitting between them. The CDR3 length is 15 residues. Germline CDR1 reads SGHNT; CDR2 reads YYREEE (reference sequence). This CDR3 is CASSLGQAAYNEQFF. The CDR3 DNA follows: TGTGCCAGCAGCTTGGGGCAGGCCGCCTACAATGAGCAGTTCTTC.

The chain links TRBV28 to TRBJ2-7; a possible D gene is TRBD1 (6 bases). V lost 7 bases and J 3 bases, leaving 13 bases between the germline ends. Germline assignment: CDR1 MDHEN and CDR2 SYDVKM. The CDR3 is 13 residues long. The CDR3 region is CASTGADLYEQYF. CDR3 DNA sequence: TGTGCCAGCACAGGGGCAGACCTCTACGAGCAGTACTTC.

The chain links TRBV6-5 to TRBJ2-3; 8 bases align to TRBD1. With 0 bases clipped from V and 6 bases from J, the junction kept 5 bases outside the gene matches. The CDR3 extends over 15 amino acids. CDR1 MNHEY and CDR2 SVGAGI come from the germline V gene. The chain's CDR3 is CASSYSGGQGDTQYF. CDR3 nucleotide sequence: TGTGCCAGCAGTTACTCGGGAGGACAGGGTGATACGCAGTATTTT.

CDR3 DNA sequence: TGCGCCAGCAGTTACGGGACTTTCACCTACGAGCAGTACTTC. Amino acids: CASSYGTFTYEQYF. This chain joins TRBV10-2 and TRBJ2-7; TRBD2 is a possible D gene (6 bases). The ends were cut back, 5 bases at V and 2 bases at J, with 13 bases in the middle. Germline V gives CDR1 WSHSY, CDR2 SAAADI. This CDR3 is 14 amino acids long.

Written as DNA, the CDR3 is TGTGCCAGCAGGGGACTAGGGACTGAAGCTTTCTTT. As protein: CASRGLGTEAFF. The J gene is TRBJ1-1, the V gene TRBV6-5, with a weak D call TRBD1 (5 bases). The germline V gene encodes CDR1 MNHEY and CDR2 SVGAGI. Trimming cost V 6 bases and J 5 bases, with 10 bases left between them. There are 12 residues in the CDR3.

For this clone: Germline is not matched at one junction end, which may reflect a read error. The chain joins TRBV7-9 to TRBJ1-2; 9 nucleotides line up with TRBD1. Germline CDR1 SEHNR, CDR2 FQNEAQ (reference sequence). The CDR3 extends over 16 amino acids. In DNA form, the CDR3 reads TGTTCCAGCAGCTTAGCGGAAGGGACAGGGCATGGTGGCTACACCTTC. It translates to CSSSLAEGTGHGGYTF.

The chain has TRBV7-9 and TRBJ1-1; TRBD1 matches at 9 bases. After removal of 4 bases from V and 5 bases from J, the junction contained 8 bases not matched to a gene. CDR1 is SEHNR and CDR2 is FQNEAQ in the germline V gene (reference sequence). The CDR3 covers 15 residues. The CDR3 reads CASSSWDRAKTEAFF. DNA of the CDR3: TGTGCCAGCAGCTCTTGGGACAGGGCAAAAACTGAAGCTTTCTTT.

This chain joins TRBV19 and TRBJ2-7; 9 bases map to TRBD1. The CDR3 is 16 residues long. With V trimmed by 7 bases and J by 4 bases, 14 bases remained unmatched. Germline CDR1 LNHDA, CDR2 SQIVND (reference sequence). The CDR3, as DNA: TGTGCCAGTACCAAGCGCGAAGGGACAGGGATGTACGAGCAGTACTTC. Translated, it gives CASTKREGTGMYEQYF.

The chain employs TRBV30 and TRBJ2-7, with TRBD1 matching over 10 bases. The germline V gene encodes CDR1 GTSNPN and CDR2 SVGIG (reference sequence). This CDR3 comprises 14 residues. V shed 8 bases, J shed 3 bases, and the junction held 10 bases outside the gene matches. CDR3 in amino acids: CASRPGQGHYEQYF. CDR3 nucleotide sequence: TGTGCCAGCAGACCGGGACAGGGGCACTACGAGCAGTACTTC.

The V call is TRBV14, the J call TRBJ1-4, with 7 bases that match TRBD1. The CDR3 sequence is 15 residues long. CDR1 and CDR2 from the germline V gene are SGHDN and FVKESK. V was pared by 1 base and J by 5 bases, with 4 bases of the junction left unmatched. The CDR3 nucleotides are TGTGCCAGCAGCCAAGGTCGGGACAGCAATGAAAAACTGTTTTTT. It translates to CASSQGRDSNEKLFF.